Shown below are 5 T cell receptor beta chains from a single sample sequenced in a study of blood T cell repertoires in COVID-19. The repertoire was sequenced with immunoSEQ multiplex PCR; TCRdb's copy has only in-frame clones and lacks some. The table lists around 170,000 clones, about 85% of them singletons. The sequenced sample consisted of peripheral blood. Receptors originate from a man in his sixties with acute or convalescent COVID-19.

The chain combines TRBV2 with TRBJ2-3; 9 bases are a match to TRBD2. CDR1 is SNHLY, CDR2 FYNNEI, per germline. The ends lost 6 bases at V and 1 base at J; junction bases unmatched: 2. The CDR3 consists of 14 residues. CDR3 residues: CASRSSGGTDTQYF. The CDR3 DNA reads TGTGCCAGCAGATCTAGCGGGGGCACAGATACGCAGTATTTT.

The DNA for the CDR3 is TGTGCCAGCAGCGCCTCGGGTAGCGATGGGGATACGCAGTATTTT. Its translation: CASSASGSDGDTQYF. V is TRBV9 and J is TRBJ2-3; maybe TRBD2 (5 bases). Per germline, CDR1 SGDLS and CDR2 YYNGEE. The CDR3 length is 15 residues. The germline V and J ends were trimmed by 3 bases and 6 bases, with 17 bases remaining between them.

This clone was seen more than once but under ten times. This CDR3 reads CASSPWTSGTNNEQFF. The CDR3 DNA reads as TGTGCCAGCAGTCCTTGGACTAGCGGGACCAACAATGAGCAGTTCTTC. V gene TRBV27 combines with J gene TRBJ2-1, with 12 bases aligning to TRBD2. The CDR3 consists of 16 residues. V trimming: 5 bases; J trimming: 5 bases; junction bases outside the gene matches: 7. The germline V gene has CDR1 MNHEY and CDR2 SMNVEV (reference sequence).

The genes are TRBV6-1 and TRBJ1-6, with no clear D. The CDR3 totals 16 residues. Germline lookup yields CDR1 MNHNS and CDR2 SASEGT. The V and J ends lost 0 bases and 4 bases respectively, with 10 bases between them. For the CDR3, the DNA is TGTGCCAGCAGTGAAGCGGTCCAGGTTTATAATTCACCCCTCCACTTT. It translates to CASSEAVQVYNSPLHF.

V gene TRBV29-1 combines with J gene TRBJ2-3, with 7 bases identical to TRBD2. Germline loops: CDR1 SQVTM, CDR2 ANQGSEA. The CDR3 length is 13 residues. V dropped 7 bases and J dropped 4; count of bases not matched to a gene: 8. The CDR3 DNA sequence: TGCAGCGCTTCTAGCGGTACCCCAGATACGCAGTATTTT. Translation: CSASSGTPDTQYF.